Listed below are T cell receptor beta chains from one sample, sequenced in a study of cytomegalovirus exposure and HLA in healthy donors. Clones were sequenced by immunoSEQ multiplex PCR, and TCRdb holds only the in-frame ones, with some missing. Of some 200,000 clones detected, 73% appear once; the ten largest clones hold less than 2%. The source material was PBMCs. These receptors were obtained from a woman aged 30 to 39 in good health and CMV-seronegative. Each CDR3 is given with its conserved first and last residue. The D gene is left open where the match is weak. Rows may omit the clone size; those that give it use once, few, many or a size class.

clone_size	v_call	j_call	d_call	cdr3_aa	cdr3_nt
.	TRBV6-1	TRBJ1-2	TRBD1	CASSEDRGRYGYTF	TGTGCCAGCAGTGAGGACAGGGGGCGATATGGCTACACCTTC
.	TRBV28	TRBJ2-7	TRBD2	CASSPQRQGRLAGGHEQYF	TGTGCCAGCAGTCCGCAACGACAGGGTCGGCTAGCGGGGGGACACGAGCAGTACTTC
.	TRBV27	TRBJ1-1	.	CASGSVKRTEAFF	TGTGCCAGCGGATCAGTCAAGCGGACTGAAGCTTTCTTT
.	TRBV18	TRBJ1-3	.	CASSPTVASGNTIYF	TGTGCCAGCTCACCGACAGTAGCATCTGGAAACACCATATATTTT
.	TRBV19	TRBJ1-1	.	CATKTGGITEAFF	TGTGCCACAAAGACAGGAGGAATTACTGAAGCTTTCTTT
.	TRBV7-8	TRBJ2-7	TRBD2	CASSLPRFGSGISYEQYF	TGTGCCAGCAGCCTGCCCCGATTTGGTAGCGGGATCTCCTACGAGCAGTACTTC
.	TRBV7-8	TRBJ2-5	TRBD1	CASSLAAGTGEYQETQYF	TGTGCCAGCAGCTTAGCCGCCGGGACAGGGGAGTACCAAGAGACCCAGTACTTC
.	TRBV27	TRBJ2-1	TRBD2	CASSGGTYNEQFF	TGTGCCAGTAGCGGGGGGACATACAATGAGCAGTTCTTC
.	TRBV27	TRBJ2-7	.	CASSLLAGSTYEQYF	TGTGCCAGCAGTTTGCTGGCAGGGTCCACCTACGAGCAGTACTTC
.	TRBV5-1	TRBJ2-5	.	CASTPRGAGETQYF	TGCGCCAGCACCCCACGGGGGGCCGGGGAGACCCAGTACTTC
.	TRBV5-6	TRBJ2-3	TRBD2	CASSLEGLAADTQYF	TGTGCCAGCAGCTTGGAGGGACTAGCGGCAGATACGCAGTATTTT
.	TRBV19	TRBJ2-1	TRBD1	CASSLNRDRYYNEQFF	TGTGCCAGTAGCCTGAACCGGGACAGATACTACAATGAGCAGTTCTTC
.	TRBV9	TRBJ2-5	.	CASSGLGQRVQETQYF	TGTGCCAGCAGCGGATTAGGACAGAGAGTACAAGAGACCCAGTACTTC
.	TRBV10-3	TRBJ1-5	.	CAIRPDYYEPQHF	TGTGCCATCAGGCCAGACTATTACGAGCCCCAGCATTTT
few	TRBV19	TRBJ2-1	.	CASSIATSYNEQFF	TGTGCCAGTAGTATAGCTACCTCCTACAATGAGCAGTTCTTC
.	TRBV6-1	TRBJ2-1	TRBD2	CASRMGLASYNEQFF	TGTGCCAGCCGGATGGGACTAGCTTCCTACAATGAGCAGTTCTTC
.	TRBV5-1	TRBJ2-3	TRBD2	CASSLRVAGGPITDTQYF	TGCGCCAGCAGCTTGAGAGTAGCGGGAGGGCCGATCACAGATACGCAGTATTTT
.	TRBV19	TRBJ2-1	TRBD2	CASSIGLAGTSDEQFF	TGTGCCAGTAGTATCGGGCTAGCGGGTACATCTGATGAGCAGTTCTTC
.	TRBV2	TRBJ2-3	.	CASSDLGALLADTQYF	TGTGCCAGCAGTGATTTGGGGGCCCTCCTCGCAGATACGCAGTATTTT
.	TRBV5-5	TRBJ1-5	TRBD1	CASSSQGFGNQPQHF	TGTGCCAGCAGCTCACAGGGGTTCGGCAATCAGCCCCAGCATTTT
.	TRBV6-5	TRBJ1-3	.	CASMLSGFSGNTIYF	TGTGCCAGCATGTTGTCAGGGTTTTCTGGAAACACCATATATTTT
few	TRBV27	TRBJ1-1	TRBD1	CASSPGDRALADF	TGTGCCAGCAGTCCAGGAGACAGGGCATTAGCCGACTTT
.	TRBV6-1	TRBJ1-2	TRBD1	CASRPDRGGGYTF	TGTGCCAGCAGACCCGACAGGGGCGGTGGCTACACCTTC